This TCR beta chain was sequenced during a study of blood T cell repertoires in COVID-19. Data came from immunoSEQ multiplex PCR; TCRdb stores just in-frame clones and leaves some out. Here the sample spans some 100,000 clones, around nine tenths being singletons. The CDR3 totals 14 residues. Germline loops: CDR1 SGHNT, CDR2 YYREEE (reference sequence). The ends lost 5 bases at V and 2 bases at J; junction bases unmatched: 2. Sequenced material: peripheral blood. This clonotype was sampled from a man in his fifties or sixties with acute or convalescent COVID-19. The chain links TRBV5-4 to TRBJ1-2, with 11 bases matching TRBD1. The DNA for the CDR3 is TGTGCCAGCAGTCGGGACAGGGGGAACTATGGCTACACCTTC. Translation gives CASSRDRGNYGYTF.